These 22 T cell receptor beta chains originate from one sample sequenced in a study of blood T cell repertoires in COVID-19. Clones were sequenced by immunoSEQ multiplex PCR, and TCRdb holds only the in-frame ones, with some missing. The data show about 330,000 clones, 87% seen once. Sequencing was done on a sample of PBMCs or T cells enriched from blood (not recorded which). The receptors were gathered from a woman under 40 who had recovered from COVID-19.

This clone appeared a single time. This rearrangement joins TRBV10-3 to TRBJ1-2; 9 bases align to TRBD1. The CDR3 sequence is 13 residues long. Germline-derived CDR1 and CDR2 are ENHRY and SYGVKD. V lost 7 bases, J lost 7 bases, and 7 bases stayed unmatched. The chain's CDR3 is CAINRDREGGYTF. CDR3 DNA sequence: TGTGCCATCAACCGGGACAGGGAAGGTGGCTACACCTTC.

The V and J genes are TRBV29-1 and TRBJ1-2, with 7 bases fitting TRBD1. The germline V gene has CDR1 SQVTM and CDR2 ANQGSEA. The junction had 9 bases not matched to a gene; V was cut back by 7 bases and J by 4 bases. The CDR3 covers 13 residues. The CDR3 DNA sequence: TGCAGCGCGGAGGGACAGAGCTTCTATGGCTACACCTTC. Its protein product is CSAEGQSFYGYTF.

This clone occurred once. This rearrangement joins TRBV6-2 or TRBV6-3 to TRBJ2-3, with a tentative D call TRBD2 (5 bases). The CDR3 runs to 19 residues. V was trimmed by 5 bases and J by 3 bases, leaving 27 bases between them. The germline V gene encodes CDR1 MNHEY and CDR2 SVGEGT. The CDR3 loop is CASSQQRVSASTNTDTQYF. In DNA, the CDR3 is TGTGCCAGCAGTCAACAAAGAGTCTCAGCTAGCACTAATACAGATACGCAGTATTTT.

The CDR3 region is CASSLGPGTGRTEAFF. Written as DNA, the CDR3 is TGTGCCAGCAGTTTGGGACCCGGGACAGGGAGGACTGAAGCTTTCTTT. The genes are TRBV27 and TRBJ1-1, with 9 positions matching TRBD1. This CDR3 has 16 residues. The trim removed 3 bases at V and 5 bases at J, leaving 10 bases unmatched. CDR1 MNHEY and CDR2 SMNVEV come from the germline V gene (reference sequence).

V is TRBV11-2 and J is TRBJ2-3, with D possibly matching TRBD2 (5 bases). V lost 1 base and J lost 0, with 11 bases in between. The CDR3 totals 16 residues. The germline V gene encodes CDR1 SGHAT and CDR2 FQNNGV. DNA for the CDR3: TGTGCCAGCAGCTTAGCCTGGACGGGAAGCACAGATACGCAGTATTTT. Its translation: CASSLAWTGSTDTQYF.

The V call is TRBV27, the J call TRBJ1-5; D may be TRBD1 (5 bases). Trimming took 6 bases from V and 3 from J, leaving 12 bases between them. Looked up from germline, CDR1 is MNHEY and CDR2 is SMNVEV (reference sequence). CDR3 size: 14 residues. The CDR3 nucleotides read TGTGCCAGCAGACCCAGGGTTTACAATCAGCCCCAGCATTTT. Its protein product is CASRPRVYNQPQHF.

The CDR3 nucleotides read TGTGCCAGTAGTCTACAGGTCCCGAGAACTGAAGCTTTCTTT. Translated: CASSLQVPRTEAFF. V gene TRBV19 combines with J gene TRBJ1-1; D is possibly TRBD1 (5 bases). Trimming took off 5 bases at V and 5 bases at J, with 15 bases between the two ends. The V gene's germline CDR1 is LNHDA and CDR2 SQIVND (reference sequence). The CDR3 extends over 14 amino acids.

The chain combines TRBV19 with TRBJ2-7, with a weak D call TRBD1 (5 bases). The CDR3 has 12 amino acids. Trimming pared 5 bases from V and 4 bases from J, leaving 9 bases between. Germline V gene sequence: CDR1 LNHDA, CDR2 SQIVND (reference sequence). As DNA, the CDR3 is TGTGCCAGTAGTTTGGACAATTACGAGCAGTACTTC. Its translation: CASSLDNYEQYF.

The V and J genes are TRBV30 and TRBJ2-3; 9 positions agree with TRBD2. This CDR3 region has 15 residues. V lost 4 bases, J lost 3 bases, and 8 bases stayed unmatched. Per the germline V gene, CDR1 is GTSNPN and CDR2 is SVGIG (reference sequence). CDR3 bases: TGTGCCTGGACCCCCCTAGCGGGGTCGACAGATACGCAGTATTTT. This gives the protein CAWTPLAGSTDTQYF. Supplemented by reference TRBV30 and TRBJ2-3, the full variable domain reads SQTIHQWPATLVQPVGSPLSLECTVEGTSNPNLYWYRQAAGRGLQLLFYSVGIGQISSEVPQNLSASRPQDRQFILSSKKLLLSDSGFYLCAWTPLAGSTDTQYFGPGTRLTVL.

This clone was detected once. CDR3 residues: CASSPRVRETQYF. The DNA of the CDR3 is TGCGCCAGCAGCCCGAGAGTTCGAGAGACCCAGTACTTC. V and J are TRBV5-1 and TRBJ2-5; no clear D. Per the germline V gene, CDR1 is SGHRS and CDR2 is YFSETQ. CDR3 length: 13 residues. The V end was cut by 4 bases, the J end by 4 bases, with 11 bases between.

To note about this clone: This CDR3 is also generated by other DNA sequences in the sample. This sequence joins TRBV9 and TRBJ1-2; 9 bases match TRBD1. J gave up 2 bases and V 2 bases, and 1 base lay outside the gene matches. Germline CDR1 SGDLS, CDR2 YYNGEE. The CDR3 sequence is 14 residues long. The CDR3 loop is CASSVGQGNYGYTF. CDR3 bases: TGTGCCAGCAGCGTGGGACAGGGAAACTATGGCTACACCTTC.

The rearrangement joins TRBV1 to TRBJ2-7; the table names TRBD2, a call not compared with the DNA. TRBV1 represents a pseudogene. The length of the CDR3 is 14 residues. In nucleotides, the CDR3 is TGCACCAGCAGCGACGGACTATTCTCCTACGAGCAGTACTTC. This sequence encodes CTSSDGLFSYEQYF.

The chain combines TRBV19 with TRBJ2-2; D remains ambiguous. Germline V lookup: CDR1 LNHDA, CDR2 SQIVND (reference sequence). This CDR3 region has 16 residues. Trimming removed 6 bases from V and 0 bases from J, with 14 bases in between. The CDR3 spells CASSAPRRTNTGELFF. In DNA, the CDR3 is TGTGCCAGTAGCGCCCCCAGGCGAACGAACACCGGGGAGCTGTTTTTT.

The chain carries TRBV6-5 and TRBJ1-6, with D unresolved. V was trimmed by 5 bases and J by 10 bases, leaving 15 bases between them. Germline CDR1 and CDR2: MNHEY and SVGAGI. The CDR3 contains 14 residues. CDR3 DNA: TGTGCCAGCAGTAGACCGGACCGGGGATCACCCCTCCACTTT. Translation: CASSRPDRGSPLHF.

This rearrangement joins TRBV2 to TRBJ2-1, with TRBD2 matching over 9 bases. Germline V lookup: CDR1 SNHLY, CDR2 FYNNEI. Losses at the gene ends were 5 bases for V and 4 bases for J; bases not matched to a gene: 6. This CDR3 has 15 residues. As DNA, the CDR3 is TGTGCCAGCAGTTACTCAGCGGGGGGATACAATGAGCAGTTCTTC. Its protein is CASSYSAGGYNEQFF.

The chain employs TRBV9 and TRBJ2-1; TRBD1 agrees at 9 bases. Trimming removed 4 bases from V and 3 bases from J; junction bases left unmatched: 11. The CDR3 runs to 17 residues. The germline CDR1 and CDR2 sequences are SGDLS and YYNGEE. CDR3 protein: CASSPARDRANYNEQFF. CDR3 bases: TGTGCCAGCAGCCCAGCACGGGACAGGGCCAACTACAATGAGCAGTTCTTC. The variable domain in full, with the rest retrieved from reference TRBV9 and TRBJ2-1, is DSGVTQTPKHLITATGQRVTLRCSPRSGDLSVYWYQQSLDQGLQFLIQYYNGEERAKGNILERFSAQQFPDLHSELNLSSLELGDSALYFCASSPARDRANYNEQFFGPGTRLTVL.

This chain connects TRBV7-9 to TRBJ2-5; 7 nucleotides line up with TRBD1. Germline values: CDR1 SEHNR, CDR2 FQNEAQ (reference sequence). The J segment lost 1 base and the V segment lost 7 bases, leaving 12 bases of the junction unmatched. The CDR3 runs to 16 residues. The DNA of the CDR3 is TGTGCCAGCATCCTGGGACAGTCAACTTCCCAAGAGACCCAGTACTTC. As protein: CASILGQSTSQETQYF.

This clone was found once. The chain is built from TRBV2 and TRBJ1-1; D is ambiguous. Germline V gene sequence: CDR1 SNHLY, CDR2 FYNNEI. The CDR3 is 11 amino acids. V was clipped by 7 bases and J by 4 bases, with 7 bases between them. The CDR3 DNA reads as TGTGCCAGCAAAGTAGTCACTGAAGCTTTCTTT. Amino acid sequence: CASKVVTEAFF.

V and J are TRBV5-4 and TRBJ2-3, with 15 bases aligning to TRBD2. The trim removed 3 bases at V and 8 bases at J, leaving 4 bases unmatched. The CDR3 sequence is 15 residues long. Per germline, CDR1 SGHNT and CDR2 YYREEE (reference sequence). The CDR3 is CASSWTSGGVITQYF. Here the CDR3 DNA reads TGTGCCAGCAGCTGGACTAGCGGGGGGGTTATTACGCAGTATTTT.

J is TRBJ2-4 and V is TRBV11-2, with a possible D match to TRBD2 (6 bases). Looked up from germline, CDR1 is SGHAT and CDR2 is FQNNGV. This CDR3 region has 18 residues. V was shortened by 4 bases and J by 0 bases, with 19 bases between the two germline ends. The CDR3 loop is CASSSLRDLFLAKNIQYF. The CDR3 nucleotides are TGTGCCAGCAGCTCCCTGCGGGATTTGTTTTTAGCCAAAAACATTCAGTACTTC.

J is TRBJ1-1 and V is TRBV11-2; a possible D gene is TRBD1 (5 bases). Deletions cut 0 bases from V and 1 base from J, with 15 bases between. Germline V CDR1 and CDR2: SGHAT, FQNNGV. The CDR3 contains 17 residues. The DNA for the CDR3 is TGTGCCAGCAGCTTAGATAACAGGCCGCCGTCGAACACTGAAGCTTTCTTT. This translates into CASSLDNRPPSNTEAFF.

CDR3 loop: CASSLLTGGGIYGYTF. CDR3 in DNA: TGTGCCAGCAGTTTACTGACCGGGGGAGGTATCTATGGCTACACCTTC. The chain employs TRBV27 and TRBJ1-2, with D perhaps matching TRBD1 (5 bases). The germline V gene has CDR1 MNHEY and CDR2 SMNVEV (reference sequence). Trimming pared 2 bases from V and 4 bases from J, leaving 17 bases between. This CDR3 has 16 amino acids.